The clone carrying this TCR beta chain was detected ten times or more. Alongside a J-beta primer mix, a sample-barcoded 5' primer served in a second PCR lasting roughly 7 to 11 cycles. A single record per CDR3 protein comes from TCRdb applying MiXCR to the 5' RACE reads. The sample gives 850,000 or so distinct CDR3 sequences, roughly 26% of which show up once; roughly 17% is in the top ten. This sample was included in a study of blood T cells in healthy people across ages. CDR3 size: 16 residues. V was trimmed by 0 bases and J by 0 bases, leaving 12 bases between them. CDR1 and CDR2 from the germline V gene are SGHRS and YFSETQ.

The chain employs TRBV5-1 and TRBJ2-5; D not resolved. The clonotype comes from a woman of 80 years or more in good health. Sequenced: blood. In DNA form, the CDR3 reads TGCGCCAGCAGCTTGGGTCTTCTGCTGTACCAAGAGACCCAGTACTTC. Its protein is CASSLGLLLYQETQYF. Using reference TRBV5-1 and TRBJ2-5 for the parts outside the CDR3, the full variable domain is KAGVTQTPRYLIKTRGQQVTLSCSPISGHRSVSWYQQTPGQGLQFLFEYFSETQRNKGNFPGRFSGRQFSNSRSEMNVSTLELGDSALYLCASSLGLLLYQETQYFGPGTRLLVL.